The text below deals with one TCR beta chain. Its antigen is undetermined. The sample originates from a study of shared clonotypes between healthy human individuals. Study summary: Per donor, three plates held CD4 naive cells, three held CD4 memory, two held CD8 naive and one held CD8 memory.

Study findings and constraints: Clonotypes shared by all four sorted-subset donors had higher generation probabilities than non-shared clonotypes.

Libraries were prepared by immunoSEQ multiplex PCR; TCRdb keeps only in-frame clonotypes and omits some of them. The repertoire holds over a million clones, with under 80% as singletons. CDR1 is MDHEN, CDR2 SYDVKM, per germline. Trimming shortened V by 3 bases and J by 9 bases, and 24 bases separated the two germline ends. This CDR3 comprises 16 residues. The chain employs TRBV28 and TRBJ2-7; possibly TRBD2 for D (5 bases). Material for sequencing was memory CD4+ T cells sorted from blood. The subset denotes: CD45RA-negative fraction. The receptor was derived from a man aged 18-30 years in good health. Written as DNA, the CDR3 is TGTGCCAGCAGTTTTCCCGTCCGGGCGGAGGCTCGAGGGCAGTACTTC. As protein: CASSFPVRAEARGQYF.